A selection of T cell receptor beta chains follows, all from one sample in a study of OX40 agonist ivuxolimab in advanced cancers. The repertoire was sequenced with immunoSEQ multiplex PCR; TCRdb's copy has only in-frame clones and lacks some. Among some 72,000 clones listed, around 92% were seen once. Sequences were derived from CD4+ or CD8+ T cells sorted from blood, sampled in a trial of the OX40 agonist ivuxolimab. The receptors derive from an adult with an advanced solid tumor such as melanoma, head and neck, liver or kidney cancer. CDR3s include the opening cysteine and the closing phenylalanine or tryptophan. Fields, in order: clone size, V gene, J gene, D gene, CDR3 protein, CDR3 DNA. D genes are given only for firm matches. The size field is filled for only some rows; it gives once, few, many or a size class.

clone_size: .
v_call: TRBV18
j_call: TRBJ2-5
d_call: .
cdr3_aa: CASSPEETQYF
cdr3_nt: TGTGCCAGCTCACCGGAAGAGACCCAGTACTTC

clone_size: .
v_call: TRBV7-2
j_call: TRBJ2-7
d_call: .
cdr3_aa: CASSQWGITYEQYF
cdr3_nt: TGTGCCAGCAGCCAATGGGGGATAACCTACGAGCAGTACTTC

clone_size: .
v_call: TRBV5-4
j_call: TRBJ1-3
d_call: .
cdr3_aa: CASSLDPGASGNTIYF
cdr3_nt: TGTGCCAGCAGCTTGGACCCAGGGGCCTCTGGAAACACCATATATTTT

clone_size: .
v_call: TRBV5-4
j_call: TRBJ1-4
d_call: .
cdr3_aa: CASSLRTAHEKLFF
cdr3_nt: TGTGCCAGCAGCTTGCGGACAGCACATGAAAAACTGTTTTTT

clone_size: .
v_call: TRBV2
j_call: TRBJ2-1
d_call: .
cdr3_aa: CASKGTAVHEQFF
cdr3_nt: TGTGCCAGCAAGGGAACAGCGGTCCATGAGCAGTTCTTC

clone_size: once
v_call: TRBV6-5
j_call: TRBJ2-5
d_call: .
cdr3_aa: CASSPGLETQYF
cdr3_nt: TGTGCCAGCAGCCCAGGGTTAGAGACCCAGTACTTC

clone_size: .
v_call: TRBV19
j_call: TRBJ1-5
d_call: .
cdr3_aa: CASSLGGAGNQPQHF
cdr3_nt: TGTGCCAGTAGCCTCGGGGGGGCTGGGAATCAGCCCCAGCATTTT

clone_size: .
v_call: TRBV19
j_call: TRBJ2-6
d_call: .
cdr3_aa: CARRIQGGANVLTF
cdr3_nt: TGTGCCCGTAGGATCCAGGGGGGGGCCAACGTCCTGACTTTC

clone_size: .
v_call: TRBV7-2
j_call: TRBJ2-1
d_call: TRBD2
cdr3_aa: CASSLGPPTSGMANEQFF
cdr3_nt: TGTGCCAGCAGCTTGGGCCCCCCGACTAGCGGGATGGCAAATGAGCAGTTCTTC

clone_size: .
v_call: TRBV6-1
j_call: TRBJ2-7
d_call: .
cdr3_aa: CASVRERGNEQYF
cdr3_nt: TGTGCCAGCGTACGGGAAAGGGGTAACGAGCAGTACTTC

clone_size: .
v_call: TRBV28
j_call: TRBJ2-7
d_call: .
cdr3_aa: CASSLVWGPDSYEQYF
cdr3_nt: TGTGCCAGCAGTTTGGTTTGGGGTCCAGATTCCTACGAGCAGTACTTC

clone_size: .
v_call: TRBV11-2
j_call: TRBJ1-2
d_call: TRBD1
cdr3_aa: CASARTGQGNYGYTF
cdr3_nt: TGTGCCAGCGCGAGAACAGGACAGGGGAACTATGGCTACACCTTC

clone_size: .
v_call: TRBV12-5
j_call: TRBJ1-6
d_call: TRBD1
cdr3_aa: CASGLNLQGADNSPLHF
cdr3_nt: TGTGCTAGTGGTTTGAACCTCCAGGGGGCGGATAATTCACCCCTCCACTTT

clone_size: .
v_call: TRBV6-5
j_call: TRBJ1-2
d_call: .
cdr3_aa: CASSTEDGYTF
cdr3_nt: TGTGCCAGCAGTACAGAAGACGGCTACACCTTC

clone_size: .
v_call: TRBV7-2
j_call: TRBJ1-5
d_call: .
cdr3_aa: CASSSLSAQHF
cdr3_nt: TGTGCCAGCAGCTCCCTATCAGCCCAGCATTTT

clone_size: .
v_call: TRBV2
j_call: TRBJ1-5
d_call: .
cdr3_aa: CASSEALFGLSKPQHF
cdr3_nt: TGTGCCAGCAGTGAAGCGCTTTTTGGTCTCAGTAAGCCCCAGCATTTT

clone_size: once
v_call: TRBV11-2
j_call: TRBJ2-3
d_call: .
cdr3_aa: CASSLRAGGIDTQYF
cdr3_nt: TGTGCCAGCAGCTTACGAGCGGGTGGGATCGATACGCAGTATTTT

clone_size: .
v_call: TRBV5-4
j_call: TRBJ2-5
d_call: TRBD2
cdr3_aa: CASSLGAGGYQETQYF
cdr3_nt: TGTGCCAGCAGCTTGGGAGCGGGAGGGTACCAAGAGACCCAGTACTTC

clone_size: once
v_call: TRBV27
j_call: TRBJ2-3
d_call: TRBD1
cdr3_aa: CASSPIPRQGALPDTQYF
cdr3_nt: TGTGCCAGCAGTCCCATCCCCCGACAGGGGGCGCTTCCAGATACGCAGTATTTT

clone_size: once
v_call: TRBV7-8
j_call: TRBJ2-7
d_call: .
cdr3_aa: CASSLGSGPYEQYF
cdr3_nt: TGTGCCAGCAGCTTGGGTAGCGGACCCTACGAGCAGTACTTC

clone_size: .
v_call: TRBV18
j_call: TRBJ2-1
d_call: TRBD1
cdr3_aa: CASSPRQGATSNEQFF
cdr3_nt: TGTGCCAGCTCACCCCGGCAGGGGGCCACGTCGAATGAGCAGTTCTTC

clone_size: .
v_call: TRBV7-2
j_call: TRBJ2-5
d_call: TRBD2
cdr3_aa: CASSLLTSAETQYF
cdr3_nt: TGTGCCAGCAGCCTTTTGACTAGCGCGGAGACCCAGTACTTC

clone_size: .
v_call: TRBV19
j_call: TRBJ2-7
d_call: .
cdr3_aa: CARGPCGQGGYEQYF
cdr3_nt: TGTGCCAGAGGACCATGTGGGCAGGGGGGTTACGAGCAGTACTTC

clone_size: .
v_call: TRBV10-3
j_call: TRBJ2-7
d_call: TRBD1
cdr3_aa: CAISGDRAGYEQYF
cdr3_nt: TGTGCCATCAGTGGGGACAGGGCCGGATACGAGCAGTACTTC

clone_size: .
v_call: TRBV18
j_call: TRBJ2-3
d_call: TRBD2
cdr3_aa: CASSPGSGSDTQYF
cdr3_nt: TGTGCCAGCTCCCCGGGTAGCGGGAGTGATACGCAGTATTTT

clone_size: .
v_call: TRBV27
j_call: TRBJ2-7
d_call: TRBD2
cdr3_aa: CASSLGLAGVPYEQYF
cdr3_nt: TGTGCCAGCAGTTTAGGACTAGCGGGCGTCCCTTACGAGCAGTACTTC

clone_size: few
v_call: TRBV2
j_call: TRBJ1-2
d_call: TRBD1
cdr3_aa: CASSRDRANYGYTF
cdr3_nt: TGTGCCAGCAGCCGGGACAGGGCTAACTATGGCTACACCTTC

clone_size: .
v_call: TRBV6-5
j_call: TRBJ1-1
d_call: .
cdr3_aa: CASSYDPRDDEAFF
cdr3_nt: TGTGCCAGCAGTTACGATCCCCGGGACGACGAAGCTTTCTTT

clone_size: .
v_call: TRBV5-1
j_call: TRBJ2-3
d_call: TRBD2
cdr3_aa: CASSLWPGTSGSGTDTQYF
cdr3_nt: TGCGCCAGCAGCTTGTGGCCCGGGACTAGCGGGAGTGGTACAGATACGCAGTATTTT

clone_size: .
v_call: TRBV27
j_call: TRBJ1-2
d_call: .
cdr3_aa: CASSFYGVYGYTF
cdr3_nt: TGTGCCAGCAGTTTTTACGGGGTCTATGGCTACACCTTC